These 15 T cell receptor beta chains originate from one sample sequenced in a study of cytomegalovirus exposure and HLA in healthy donors. Sequencing was performed with immunoSEQ multiplex PCR; in TCRdb, only in-frame clones are kept and a portion is missing. Among about 240,000 clones, about 90% were seen once, and the ten largest hold roughly 1.2%. Sequences were obtained from PBMCs. These receptors were collected from a woman aged 25 to 39 in good health and CMV-seropositive.

J is TRBJ2-7 and V is TRBV28, with 9 nucleotides matching TRBD1. CDR1 MDHEN and CDR2 SYDVKM come from the germline V gene. V lost 3 bases, J lost 2 bases, and 2 bases stayed unmatched. CDR3 size: 14 residues. The CDR3 DNA reads TGTGCCAGCAGTTTGTACAGGGGGCCCTACGAGCAGTACTTC. Its translation: CASSLYRGPYEQYF. The variable domain in full, completed from reference TRBV28 and TRBJ2-7, reads DVKVTQSSRYLVKRTGEKVFLECVQDMDHENMFWYRQDPGLGLRLIYFSYDVKMKEKGDIPEGYSVSREKKERFSLILESASTNQTSMYLCASSLYRGPYEQYFGPGTRLTVT.

V and J are TRBV18 and TRBJ1-1; 11 bases line up with TRBD1. Per germline, CDR1 KGHSH and CDR2 LQKENI. J was trimmed by 7 bases and V by 1 base; bases with no gene match: 5. The CDR3 contains 15 residues. CDR3 in DNA: TGTGCCAGCTCACCACTGACCGGGACAGGGGGTGAAGCTTTCTTT. This translates into CASSPLTGTGGEAFF.

J is TRBJ1-2 and V is TRBV29-1, with 9 bases that match TRBD1. J was trimmed by 7 bases and V by 7 bases; bases with no gene match: 13. CDR3 length equals 14 residues. CDR1 and CDR2 (germline): SQVTM, ANQGSEA. The CDR3 protein is CSANYDRGIFGYTF. The CDR3 nucleotides are TGCAGCGCGAATTATGACAGGGGGATCTTTGGCTACACCTTC. Looking up the rest from reference TRBV29-1 and TRBJ1-2 gives the full variable domain: SAVISQKPSRDICQRGTSLTIQCQVDSQVTMMFWYRQQPGQSLTLIATANQGSEATYESGFVIDKFPISRPNLTFSTLTVSNMSPEDSSIYLCSANYDRGIFGYTFGSGTRLTVV.

The chain couples TRBV5-1 to TRBJ2-7, with TRBD1 identical over 7 bases. Trimming took 0 bases from V and 4 from J; bases not matched to a gene: 1. The CDR3 spans 13 residues. The germline V gene has CDR1 SGHRS and CDR2 YFSETQ. CDR3 sequence (DNA): TGCGCCAGCAGCTTGGGGGACAGATACGAGCAGTACTTC. It codes for CASSLGDRYEQYF.

The sample holds one count of this clone. The genes are TRBV30 and TRBJ2-1; D may be TRBD2 (7 bases). Trimming shortened V by 2 bases and J by 10 bases, and 33 bases separated the two germline ends. The CDR3 is 19 amino acids. Germline assignment: CDR1 GTSNPN and CDR2 SVGIG (reference sequence). The CDR3 sequence: CAWSRGGRASGPEPMEQFF. CDR3 coding DNA: TGTGCCTGGAGTAGAGGGGGGCGGGCTAGCGGCCCTGAGCCTATGGAGCAGTTCTTC.

The chain joins TRBV2 to TRBJ2-3; D remains unclear. V shed 4 bases and J shed 2 bases, with 10 bases lying between them. CDR1 is SNHLY, CDR2 FYNNEI, per germline. This CDR3 has 14 residues. The CDR3 region is CASSAVTYTDTQYF. The CDR3 DNA reads TGTGCCAGCAGTGCTGTAACTTACACAGATACGCAGTATTTT.

The chain couples TRBV12-5 to TRBJ2-7; 9 nucleotides align to TRBD1. The CDR3 is 16 residues long. CDR1 is LGHNT and CDR2 is FRNRAP in the germline V gene. Trimming removed 0 bases from V and 5 bases from J; junction bases left unmatched: 8. The CDR3 DNA follows: TGTGCTAGTGGTTTGGTACGACAGGGGGTAACCAACGAGCAGTACTTC. It codes for CASGLVRQGVTNEQYF.

The V call is TRBV5-1, the J call TRBJ2-1, with TRBD2 identical over 13 bases. V dropped 4 bases and J dropped 10; count of bases not matched to a gene: 8. This CDR3 is built from 15 residues. Germline assignment: CDR1 SGHRS and CDR2 YFSETQ. The CDR3 sequence is CASSLGTSGNTEQFF. The CDR3 DNA sequence: TGCGCCAGCAGCCTCGGGACTAGCGGGAACACGGAGCAGTTCTTC.

This clone was found a few times. The J gene is TRBJ2-2, the V gene TRBV5-1; D gene ambiguous. Germline V gene data show CDR1 as SGHRS and CDR2 as YFSETQ. V lost 4 bases, J lost 7 bases, and 11 bases lay in between. The length of the CDR3 is 13 residues. CDR3 residues: CASSNTTLGELFF. CDR3 nucleotides: TGCGCCAGCAGCAACACAACCCTCGGGGAGCTGTTTTTT.

V usage is TRBV7-6 and J usage is TRBJ1-2; no clear D gene. Trimming took off 5 bases at V and 0 bases at J, with 10 bases between the two ends. Germline loops: CDR1 SGHVS, CDR2 FNYEAQ. CDR3 length: 14 residues. The CDR3 sequence is CASSPREANYGYTF. The CDR3 coding sequence is TGTGCCAGCAGCCCAAGAGAAGCTAACTATGGCTACACCTTC.

The V gene is TRBV7-2, the J gene TRBJ2-7; no definite D call. V was pared by 6 bases and J by 3 bases, with 6 bases between. The germline V gene has CDR1 SGHTA and CDR2 FQGNSA. This CDR3 contains 11 residues. The CDR3 region has the DNA TGTGCCAGCAGTCTAGTCTACGAGCAGTACTTC. Translating gives CASSLVYEQYF.

The chain has TRBV28 and TRBJ1-5; D is ambiguous. Germline V CDR1 and CDR2: MDHEN, SYDVKM. The V end lost 4 bases, the J end lost 1 base, and 11 bases lay between the germline ends. CDR3 length: 15 residues. The CDR3 spells CASSWVGVSNQPQHF. The CDR3 DNA is TGTGCCAGCAGTTGGGTCGGGGTCAGCAATCAGCCCCAGCATTTT.

The chain's CDR3 is CASSYEGAGTEAFF. The CDR3 nucleotides are TGTGCCAGCAGTTACGAGGGGGCTGGCACTGAAGCTTTCTTT. V is TRBV6-5 and J is TRBJ1-1; 7 nucleotides align to TRBD1. The V gene end was trimmed by 2 bases and the J gene end by 4 bases; junction bases not matched to a gene: 4. The CDR3 has 14 residues. Germline CDR1 MNHEY, CDR2 SVGAGI.

The rearrangement links TRBV5-6 to TRBJ2-7; 9 bases are a match to TRBD1. Germline CDR1 SGHDT, CDR2 YYEEEE. V was pared by 4 bases and J by 4 bases, with 9 bases of the junction left unmatched. This CDR3 has 15 residues. The CDR3 DNA reads TGTGCCAGCAGCCTGGACAGGGGCTTGGGGTACGAGCAGTACTTC. The encoded protein is CASSLDRGLGYEQYF.

The chain recombines TRBV30 with TRBJ2-1; tentative D call: TRBD1 (5 bases). Trimming removed 3 bases at V and 4 bases at J, with 10 bases between. Germline CDR1 GTSNPN, CDR2 SVGIG (reference sequence). The CDR3 is 13 amino acids. CDR3 in DNA: TGTGCCTGGAGCCAGGGATTGTACAATGAGCAGTTCTTC. It encodes CAWSQGLYNEQFF.